The sequence of this TCR beta chain was determined in a study of blood T cell repertoires in COVID-19 (dated by TCRdb to the early 2020s). At the level of the whole study: Collaborator samples came from the United States, Italy and Spain and covered acute and convalescent phases of COVID-19. The material from the prospective study consisted of cDNA or gDNA derived from T cells, B-cell-depleted T cells, or PBMCs. The dataset comprised deeply sampled blood TCRbeta repertoires from subjects exposed to, actively infected with, or recovered from COVID-19. The repertoires were released in a freely available public database meant as a resource for research on the immune response to SARS-CoV-2. Samples came from the ongoing ImmuneRACE study (first 160 participants) plus 1,254 subjects from 6 global collaborators. Sample metadata almost always included a de-identified subject ID, COVID-19 status, age in years and sex. HLA class I and class II types, where available, came from metadata supplied by the sample provider rather than from assay-based typing. Study-wide findings and limitations: The quantity of clinical and demographic metadata differed by source and by participant and was supplied without curation.

Collaborating institutions collected whole blood in K2EDTA tubes following their own protocols. For TCRbeta analysis, collaborator samples were shipped as frozen whole blood, as isolated PBMCs, or as DNA extracted from either sample type. On this clone itself: It has no known antigen specificity. Base qualities are missing; no much larger clone stands one base away.

The immunoSEQ Assay, a bias-controlled multiplex PCR, was used to amplify TCRbeta CDR3 regions from genomic DNA. Processing in the source paper ran as follows. The number of nucleated cells in each sample was estimated by amplification of reference gene primers within the assay. To quantify the absolute abundance of each unique TCRbeta CDR3 rearrangement, sequence reads were collapsed and filtered. For each sample, productive Simpson clonality was calculated as the square root of Simpson's diversity index across productive rearrangements. Imported from immuneACCESS, the table was reduced by TCRdb to in-frame sequences with V and J called. These copies leave out some clones; in studies compared against another copy, an unresolved V gene accounts for under half, and the cause of the remainder is not known. V, J and clone size are taken as reported in that table, and D and trimming were inferred from the DNA itself. Present in this sample are fewer than 200,000 clones, around 89% of which were seen just once. The biggest ten clones account for roughly 24% of the sample.

The germline V gene (reference sequence) provides CDR1 MNHEY and CDR2 SMNVEV. The CDR3 numbers 15 residues from cysteine through phenylalanine. Only the CDR3 DNA stays, 45 bases, in frame from base 1. V is cut back by 6 bases and J by 8 bases, with 11 bases in the junction unmatched. This receptor was taken from a man aged 55 to 69 with acute or convalescent COVID-19. Sequenced sample: peripheral blood. This receptor chain uses TRBV27 and TRBJ2-1; TRBD2 agrees with 9 junctional bases. Here the CDR3 is given as CASRYSGSFSHEQFF. In nucleotide form, the sequence is TGTGCCAGCAGGTATAGCGGGAGTTTTAGCCATGAGCAGTTCTTC.